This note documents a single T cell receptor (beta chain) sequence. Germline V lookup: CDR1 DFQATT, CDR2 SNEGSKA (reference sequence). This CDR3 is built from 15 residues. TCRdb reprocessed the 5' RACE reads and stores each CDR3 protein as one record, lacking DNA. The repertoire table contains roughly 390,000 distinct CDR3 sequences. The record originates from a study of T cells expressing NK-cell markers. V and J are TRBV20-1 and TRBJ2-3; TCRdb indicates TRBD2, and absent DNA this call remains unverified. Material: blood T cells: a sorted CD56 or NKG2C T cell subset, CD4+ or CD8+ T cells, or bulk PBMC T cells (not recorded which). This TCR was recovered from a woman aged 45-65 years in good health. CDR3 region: CSAIRREVPTDTQYF.